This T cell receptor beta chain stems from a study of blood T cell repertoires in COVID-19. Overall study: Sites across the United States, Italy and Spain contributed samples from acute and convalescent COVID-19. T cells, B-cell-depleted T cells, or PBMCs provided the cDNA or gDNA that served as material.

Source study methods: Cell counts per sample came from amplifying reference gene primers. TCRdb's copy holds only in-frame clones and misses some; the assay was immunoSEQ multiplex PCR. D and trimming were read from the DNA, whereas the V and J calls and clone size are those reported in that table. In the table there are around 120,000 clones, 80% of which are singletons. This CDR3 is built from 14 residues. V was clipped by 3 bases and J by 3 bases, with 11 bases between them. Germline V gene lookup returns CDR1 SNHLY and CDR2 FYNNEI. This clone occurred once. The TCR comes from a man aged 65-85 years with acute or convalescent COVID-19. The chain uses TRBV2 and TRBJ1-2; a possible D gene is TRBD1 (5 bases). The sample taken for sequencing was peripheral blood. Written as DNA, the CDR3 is TGTGCCAGCAGTGAGCAGGGACTACACTATGGCTACACCTTC. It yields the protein CASSEQGLHYGYTF.